This T cell receptor (beta chain) was captured in a study of cytomegalovirus exposure and HLA in healthy donors. Broader study findings: According to the study, roughly 160 TCR beta chains were cytomegalovirus-associated. As was reported, the HLA-A and HLA-B alleles of most subjects were accurately predicted from TCR beta sequences. Earlier results showed most TCR beta V segments being productive about 87% or about 30% of the time.

As for this clone: Its antigen is currently unknown.

Germline V gene data show CDR1 as SQVTM and CDR2 as ANQGSEA. V lost 1 base and J 4 bases, leaving 10 bases between the germline ends. The CDR3 is 13 residues long. The PCR ran on 60 Vbeta and 13 Jbeta primers. Produced via immunoSEQ multiplex PCR; TCRdb's table is partial and in-frame only. This sample yields about 120,000 clones, of which 60% to 85% are seen a single time; roughly 1.5% belongs to the top ten. The receptor's source is a woman between 18 and 29 years old in good health and CMV-seronegative. The sequencing input was PBMCs. The gene calls are TRBV29-1 and TRBJ1-1; D is possibly TRBD1 (5 bases). The CDR3 loop is CSVEVGGGTEAFF. In DNA, the CDR3 is TGCAGCGTTGAAGTTGGGGGAGGCACTGAAGCTTTCTTT.